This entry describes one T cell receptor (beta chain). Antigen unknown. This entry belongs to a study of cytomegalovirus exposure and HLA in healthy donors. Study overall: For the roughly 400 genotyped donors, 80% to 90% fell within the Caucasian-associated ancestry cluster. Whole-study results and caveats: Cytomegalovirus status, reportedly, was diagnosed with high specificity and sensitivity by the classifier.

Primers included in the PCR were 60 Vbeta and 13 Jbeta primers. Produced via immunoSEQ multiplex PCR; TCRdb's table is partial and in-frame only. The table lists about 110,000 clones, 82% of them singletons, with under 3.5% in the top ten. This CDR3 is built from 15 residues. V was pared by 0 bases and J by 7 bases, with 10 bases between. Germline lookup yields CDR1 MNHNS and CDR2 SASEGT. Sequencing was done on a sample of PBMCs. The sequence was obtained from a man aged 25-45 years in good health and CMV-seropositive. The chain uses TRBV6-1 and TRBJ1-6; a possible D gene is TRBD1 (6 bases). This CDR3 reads CASSEASGDNSPLHF. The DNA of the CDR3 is TGTGCCAGCAGTGAAGCCTCAGGGGACAATTCACCCCTCCACTTT.